These 18 T cell receptor beta chains share one sample of origin, sequenced in a study of metastatic and nonmetastatic thyroid tumors. None of the patients had undergone any treatment ahead of thyroid surgery. TCRdb called clones again from the PCR reads with MiXCR. The repertoire holds approximately 60,000 clones, less than 30% seen once, with 15% to 20% in the top ten. The sequenced sample was blood. Receptors were obtained from a female donor with papillary thyroid cancer or a benign thyroid nodule (not recorded which). Some clones in this sample may be carry-over from other donors' samples.

This clone was picked up a small number of times. This rearrangement joins TRBV6-1 to TRBJ1-2, with D possibly matching TRBD1 (5 bases). Germline values: CDR1 MNHNS, CDR2 SASEGT. V was trimmed by 5 bases and J by 8 bases, leaving 15 bases between them. The CDR3 has 13 amino acids. The CDR3 nucleotides are TGTGCCAGCAGTCCGGAGGGGCATATGGGCTACACCTTC. Translated: CASSPEGHMGYTF.

This clone was seen a few times. CDR3 DNA sequence: TGCAGTGCTTTCCCGGGCGCTACCGGGGAGCTGTTTTTT. Translated: CSAFPGATGELFF. The V and J genes are TRBV20-1 and TRBJ2-2, with unresolved D. Trimming cost V 5 bases and J 5 bases, with 12 bases left between them. The V gene's germline CDR1 is DFQATT and CDR2 SNEGSKA (reference sequence). The CDR3 loop spans 13 amino acids.

In its sample, this clone was seen a few times. This chain joins TRBV6-4 and TRBJ2-1; D is uncertain. This CDR3 contains 13 residues. CDR1 and CDR2 from the germline V gene are MRHNA and SNTAGT. The V and J ends lost 8 bases and 0 bases respectively, with 8 bases between them. CDR3 sequence: CASALSSYNEQFF. Written as DNA, the CDR3 is TGTGCCAGCGCCCTAAGCTCCTACAATGAGCAGTTCTTC.

In this sample, this clone turned up a few times. The genes are TRBV28 and TRBJ2-7, with 12 bases fitting TRBD2. Germline V gene sequence: CDR1 MDHEN, CDR2 SYDVKM. Unmatched junction bases numbered 7, after V lost 8 bases and J lost 5 bases. The CDR3 is 14 residues long. This chain's CDR3 is CASGRLAGVDEQYF. In DNA, the CDR3 is TGTGCCAGCGGGAGACTAGCGGGAGTAGACGAGCAGTACTTC. Together with reference TRBV28 and TRBJ2-7, the CDR3 gives the full variable domain: DVKVTQSSRYLVKRTGEKVFLECVQDMDHENMFWYRQDPGLGLRLIYFSYDVKMKEKGDIPEGYSVSREKKERFSLILESASTNQTSMYLCASGRLAGVDEQYFGPGTRLTVT.

With regard to this clone: A junction boundary mismatches the germline segment, possibly from a read error. This chain links TRBV7-7 with TRBJ2-7; 11 nucleotides align to TRBD1. CDR3 size: 15 residues. Germline lookup yields CDR1 SSHAT and CDR2 FNYEAQ (reference sequence). The CDR3 here is CASSVSGTGGYEQYF. The CDR3 DNA is TGTGCTAGCAGCGTATCCGGGACAGGGGGCTACGAGCAGTACTTC.

This clone has ten or more counts. The J gene is TRBJ2-5, the V gene TRBV10-3, with D possibly being TRBD2 (6 bases). This CDR3 is built from 15 residues. Trimming took off 2 bases at V and 4 bases at J, with 14 bases between the two ends. Germline lookup yields CDR1 ENHRY and CDR2 SYGVKD. CDR3 in DNA: TGTGCCATCAGTGAGATCACAGGAGGGATAGAGACCCAGTACTTC. It is translated as CAISEITGGIETQYF.

This clone was seen a few times. One end of the junction is discordant with germline, which a read error may explain. The identical CDR3 is also encoded by other nucleotide sequences in the sample. The chain recombines TRBV27 with TRBJ2-6, with a tentative D call TRBD2 (6 bases). Germline V lookup: CDR1 MNHEY, CDR2 SMNVEV (reference sequence). The CDR3 covers 14 residues. CDR3 DNA sequence: TGTGCCAGCAGTGGGGACTCTGGGGCCAACGTCCTGACCTTC. Translated: CASSGDSGANVLTF.

This sequence joins TRBV11-3 and TRBJ2-5, with no clear D. Germline V lookup: CDR1 SGHNT, CDR2 YENEEA. This CDR3 is 15 amino acids long. Trimming took 0 bases from V and 5 from J, leaving 13 bases between them. The DNA of the CDR3 is TGTGCCAGCAGCTTAGATCTCGGCCCCCCGGAGACCCAGTACTTC. Translated: CASSLDLGPPETQYF.

This clone was counted only a few times. This chain uses TRBV7-2 with TRBJ1-3; possible D gene TRBD1, 6 bases. The length of the CDR3 is 15 residues. Germline V gives CDR1 SGHTA, CDR2 FQGNSA. The V end lost 5 bases, the J end lost 0 bases, and 11 bases lay between the germline ends. Here the CDR3 reads CASSRDTFSGNTIYF. The CDR3 nucleotides are TGTGCCAGCAGCCGGGACACATTCTCTGGAAACACCATATATTTT.

The chain carries TRBV6-5 and TRBJ1-2; D remains unclear. V was trimmed by 0 bases and J by 0 bases, leaving 11 bases between them. Germline-derived CDR1 and CDR2 are MNHEY and SVGAGI. The CDR3 is made up of 16 amino acids. The CDR3: CASSYSYSGANYGYTF. The CDR3 DNA follows: TGTGCCAGCAGTTACTCGTATTCCGGGGCTAACTATGGCTACACCTTC.

This clone was seen ten or more times. The chain carries TRBV27 and TRBJ1-5; TRBD1 matches 8 bases. Germline CDR1 MNHEY, CDR2 SMNVEV (reference sequence). This CDR3 contains 15 residues. The trim removed 5 bases at V and 1 base at J, leaving 4 bases unmatched. CDR3 in amino acids: CASSGTGRSNQPQHF. The CDR3 DNA follows: TGTGCCAGCAGTGGGACAGGTCGGAGCAATCAGCCCCAGCATTTT.

The genes are TRBV6-1 and TRBJ1-1; D is unresolved. V lost 8 bases and J 1 base, leaving 2 bases between the germline ends. Germline loops: CDR1 MNHNS, CDR2 SASEGT. The CDR3 spans 10 residues. CDR3 sequence reads: CASWNTEAFF. The CDR3 region has the DNA TGTGCCAGCTGGAACACTGAAGCTTTCTTT.

The chain has TRBV6-2 or TRBV6-3 and TRBJ1-4; TRBD1 is a possible D gene (5 bases). Germline values: CDR1 MNHEY, CDR2 SVGEGT. V was trimmed by 6 bases and J by 8 bases, leaving 22 bases between them. The CDR3 has 16 amino acids. Written as DNA, the CDR3 is TGTGCCAGCAGAACAACTAACCTGGGACCCCTGGAAAAACTGTTTTTT. It yields the protein CASRTTNLGPLEKLFF.

In its sample, this clone was seen many times. The chain uses TRBV11-2 and TRBJ1-1; 7 bases fit TRBD1. Germline lookup yields CDR1 SGHAT and CDR2 FQNNGV. V shed 3 bases and J 7 bases; nucleotides not matched to a gene: 20. The CDR3 spans 18 residues. The chain's CDR3 is CASSLNARGAMARGEAFF. CDR3 in DNA: TGTGCCAGCAGCTTGAACGCCAGGGGGGCGATGGCGAGAGGTGAAGCTTTCTTT. Drawing the rest from reference TRBV11-2 and TRBJ1-1, the complete variable domain is EAGVAQSPRYKIIEKRQSVAFWCNPISGHATLYWYQQILGQGPKLLIQFQNNGVVDDSQLPKDRFSAERLKGVDSTLKIQPAKLEDSAVYLCASSLNARGAMARGEAFFGQGTRLTVV.

This clone has a handful of counts. V usage is TRBV9 and J usage is TRBJ2-7; 11 bases fit TRBD2. V trimming: 2 bases; J trimming: 10 bases; junction bases outside the gene matches: 8. The CDR3 consists of 14 residues. Per the germline V gene, CDR1 is SGDLS and CDR2 is YYNGEE. CDR3 sequence (DNA): TGTGCCAGCAGCGTTAGTACTAGCGGGAGAGAACAGTACTTC. Residues: CASSVSTSGREQYF.

This clone was recorded a few times. The V call is TRBV20-1, the J call TRBJ2-7; 10 nucleotides agree with TRBD1. The germline gives CDR1 DFQATT, CDR2 SNEGSKA (reference sequence). This CDR3 is built from 15 residues. V shed 8 bases and J 1 base; nucleotides not matched to a gene: 11. In DNA form, the CDR3 reads TGCAGTTTTCCCCGGGACAGGGGACCGTCCTACGAGCAGTACTTC. Its translation: CSFPRDRGPSYEQYF.

This clone showed up many times. J is TRBJ1-2 and V is TRBV29-1; D is perhaps TRBD1 (6 bases). The CDR3 length is 13 residues. Germline CDR1 is SQVTM and CDR2 is ANQGSEA. V lost 7 bases and J 6 bases, leaving 18 bases between the germline ends. The CDR3 loop is CSAQDSNHNGYTF. The DNA for the CDR3 is TGCAGCGCCCAGGACAGCAACCACAATGGCTACACCTTC.

This sequence joins TRBV6-1 and TRBJ2-1, with a tentative D call TRBD2 (5 bases). The germline gives CDR1 MNHNS, CDR2 SASEGT. The CDR3 loop spans 16 amino acids. V gave up 6 bases and J gave up 0 bases, with 15 bases separating them. The CDR3 coding sequence is TGTGCCAGCAGGACGGACTCGATTAACTCCTACAATGAGCAGTTCTTC. This translates into CASRTDSINSYNEQFF.